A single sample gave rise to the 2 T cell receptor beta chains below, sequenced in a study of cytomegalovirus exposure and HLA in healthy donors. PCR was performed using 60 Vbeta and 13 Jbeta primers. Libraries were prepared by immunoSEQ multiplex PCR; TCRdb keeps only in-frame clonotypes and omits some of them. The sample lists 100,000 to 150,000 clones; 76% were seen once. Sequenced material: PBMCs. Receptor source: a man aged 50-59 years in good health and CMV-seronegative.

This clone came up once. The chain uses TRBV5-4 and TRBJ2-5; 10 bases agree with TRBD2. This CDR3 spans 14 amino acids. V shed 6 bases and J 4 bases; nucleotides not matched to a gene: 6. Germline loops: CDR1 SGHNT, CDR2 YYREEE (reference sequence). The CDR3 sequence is CASKVSGGRETQYF. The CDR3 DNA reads TGTGCCAGCAAGGTTAGCGGGGGGCGAGAGACCCAGTACTTC.

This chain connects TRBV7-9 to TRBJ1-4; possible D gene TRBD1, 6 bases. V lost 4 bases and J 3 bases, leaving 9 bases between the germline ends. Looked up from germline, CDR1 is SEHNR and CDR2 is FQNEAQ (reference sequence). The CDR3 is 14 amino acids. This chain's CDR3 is CASSSGVANEKLFF. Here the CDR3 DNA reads TGTGCCAGCAGCTCAGGGGTTGCTAATGAAAAACTGTTTTTT.